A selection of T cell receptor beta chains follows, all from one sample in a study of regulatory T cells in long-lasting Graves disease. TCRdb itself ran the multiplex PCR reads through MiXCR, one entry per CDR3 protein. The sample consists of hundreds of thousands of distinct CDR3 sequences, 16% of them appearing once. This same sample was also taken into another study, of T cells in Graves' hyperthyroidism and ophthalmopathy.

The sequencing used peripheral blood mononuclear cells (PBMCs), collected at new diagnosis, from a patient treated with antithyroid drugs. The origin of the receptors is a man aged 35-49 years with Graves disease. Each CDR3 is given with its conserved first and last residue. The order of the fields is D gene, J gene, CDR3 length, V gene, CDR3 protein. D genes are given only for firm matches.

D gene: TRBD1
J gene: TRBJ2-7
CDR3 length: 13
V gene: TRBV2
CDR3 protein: CARGQGGSYEQYF

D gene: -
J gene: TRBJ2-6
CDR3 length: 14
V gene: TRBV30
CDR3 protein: CAWSGISGANVLTF

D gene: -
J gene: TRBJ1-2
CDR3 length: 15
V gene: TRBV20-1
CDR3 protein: CSARDLAREGYGYTF

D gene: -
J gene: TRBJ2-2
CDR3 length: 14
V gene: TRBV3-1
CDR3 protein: CASSHRDSAGELFF

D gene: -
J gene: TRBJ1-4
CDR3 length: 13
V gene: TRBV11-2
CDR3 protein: CASSLGQARPQFF

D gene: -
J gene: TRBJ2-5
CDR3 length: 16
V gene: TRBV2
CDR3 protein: CASSLTSDGPQETQYF

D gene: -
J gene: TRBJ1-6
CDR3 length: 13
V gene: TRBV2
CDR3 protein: CASSPPINSPLHF

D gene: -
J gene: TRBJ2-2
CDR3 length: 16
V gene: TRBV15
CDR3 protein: CATSRGRATDTGELFF

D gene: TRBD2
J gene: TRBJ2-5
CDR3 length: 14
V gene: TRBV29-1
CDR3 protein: CSVPLGGGGETQYF

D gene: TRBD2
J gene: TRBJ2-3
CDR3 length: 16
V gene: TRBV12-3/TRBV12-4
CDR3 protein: CASSLRQAGEGDTQYF

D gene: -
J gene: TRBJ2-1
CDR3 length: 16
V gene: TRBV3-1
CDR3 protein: CASSQRETSAYNEQFF

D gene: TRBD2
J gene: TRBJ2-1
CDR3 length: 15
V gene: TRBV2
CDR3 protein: CASRGGLAGTDEQFF

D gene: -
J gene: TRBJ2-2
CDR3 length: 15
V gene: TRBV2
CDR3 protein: CASSGTPPNTGELFF

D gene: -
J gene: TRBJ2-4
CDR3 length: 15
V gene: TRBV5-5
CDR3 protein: CASSVDRLAKNIQYF

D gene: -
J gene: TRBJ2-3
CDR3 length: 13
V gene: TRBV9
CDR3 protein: CASTPWPGDTQYF

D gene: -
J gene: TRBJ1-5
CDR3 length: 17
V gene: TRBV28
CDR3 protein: CASSLGGLDGYNQPQHF

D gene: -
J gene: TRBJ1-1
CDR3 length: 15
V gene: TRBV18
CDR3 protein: CASSSAITGNTEAFF

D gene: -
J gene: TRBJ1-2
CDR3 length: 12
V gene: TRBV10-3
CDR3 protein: CAISRGDYGYTF

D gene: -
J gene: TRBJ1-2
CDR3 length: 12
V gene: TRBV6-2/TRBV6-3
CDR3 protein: CASSYSRDGYTF

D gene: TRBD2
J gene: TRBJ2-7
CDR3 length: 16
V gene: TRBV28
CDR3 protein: CASSSPVRGGTYEQYF

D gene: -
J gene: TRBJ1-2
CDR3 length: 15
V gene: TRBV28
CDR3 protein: CASSSPLDWSDGYTF

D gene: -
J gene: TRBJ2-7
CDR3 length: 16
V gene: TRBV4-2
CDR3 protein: CASSQENLQGPYEQYF

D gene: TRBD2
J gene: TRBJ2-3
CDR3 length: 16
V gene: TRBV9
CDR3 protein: CASSVVGSGGFDTQYF

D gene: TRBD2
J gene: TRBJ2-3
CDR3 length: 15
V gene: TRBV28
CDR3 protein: CASSPGGGARDTQYF

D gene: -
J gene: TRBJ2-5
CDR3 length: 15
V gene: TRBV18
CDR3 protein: CASSPFGQPPETQYF

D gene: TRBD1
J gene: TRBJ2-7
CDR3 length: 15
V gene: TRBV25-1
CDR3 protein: CASKKSGTGTHEQYF

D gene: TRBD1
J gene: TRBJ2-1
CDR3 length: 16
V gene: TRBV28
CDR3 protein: CASRPTGGASYNEQFF

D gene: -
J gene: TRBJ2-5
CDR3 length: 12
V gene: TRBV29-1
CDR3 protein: CSVVRPQETQYF

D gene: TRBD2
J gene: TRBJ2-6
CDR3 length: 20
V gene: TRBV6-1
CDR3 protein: CASSEPPEIAGASGANVLTF

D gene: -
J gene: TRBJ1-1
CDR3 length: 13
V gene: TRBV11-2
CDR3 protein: CASSFTGASEAFF

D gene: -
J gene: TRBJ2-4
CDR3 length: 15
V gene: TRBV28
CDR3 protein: CASSPLTLAKNIQYF

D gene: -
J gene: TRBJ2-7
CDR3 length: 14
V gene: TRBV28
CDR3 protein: CASSLTPENYEQYF

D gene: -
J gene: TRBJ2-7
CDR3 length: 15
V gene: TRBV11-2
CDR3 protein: CASSLSSGRTYEQYF

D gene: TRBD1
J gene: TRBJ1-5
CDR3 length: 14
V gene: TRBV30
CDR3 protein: CAWALPGQHQPQHF

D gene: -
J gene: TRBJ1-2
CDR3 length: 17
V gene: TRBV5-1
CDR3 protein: CASSPSNSDTSNYGYTF

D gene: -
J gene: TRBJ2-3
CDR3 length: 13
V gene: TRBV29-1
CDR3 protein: CSIEVFGTDTQYF

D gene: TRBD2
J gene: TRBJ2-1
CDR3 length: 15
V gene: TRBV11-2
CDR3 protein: CASSSLRGGLNEQFF